A selection of T cell receptor beta chains follows, all from one sample in a study of monozygotic twins with inflammatory bowel disease. For each CDR3 protein, TCRdb gives one entry from its re-call of the 5' RACE reads, without DNA. The table gives roughly 150,000 distinct CDR3 sequences; the top ten clones make up 2.5% to 3% of it. Material: blood. These receptors were collected from a human donor with ulcerative colitis or Crohn's disease, or a healthy co-twin of an affected twin (not recorded which). CDR3s include the opening cysteine and the closing phenylalanine or tryptophan. Fields, in order: J gene, V gene, CDR3 protein.

TRBJ1-4,TRBV20-1,CSASRDGGIEKLFF
TRBJ2-5,TRBV2,CASSERRNQETQYF
TRBJ2-1,TRBV29-1,CSVERLAGVNEQFF
TRBJ2-3,TRBV27,CASTSEVGVSTDTQYF
TRBJ2-7,TRBV12-3/TRBV12-4,CASSIAGGASYEQYF
TRBJ1-6,TRBV6-5,CASSKGNSPLHF
TRBJ2-7,TRBV10-3,CAISDERSSYEQYF
TRBJ1-4,TRBV5-1,CASSLAGETTNEKLFF
TRBJ2-3,TRBV5-4,CASSLLERGLAESTDTQYF
TRBJ2-5,TRBV28,CASSPLGRGTETQYF
TRBJ2-3,TRBV24-1,CATSPGTSLSTDTQYF
TRBJ2-5,TRBV5-1,CASSVRTKETQYF
TRBJ1-5,TRBV15,CATSVEVRGFQPQHF
TRBJ1-2,TRBV4-3,CASSHFGQNYGYTF
TRBJ2-5,TRBV7-9,CASSLRQGAQETQYF
TRBJ2-7,TRBV5-1,CASSLGPSDEQYF
TRBJ1-5,TRBV6-1,CASSEALMALSDQPQHF
TRBJ2-7,TRBV6-1,CASRSGTYASYEQYF
TRBJ2-7,TRBV5-1,CASSLRTGASSYEQYF
TRBJ1-2,TRBV11-1,CASSWGHRTGGANYGYTF
TRBJ2-2,TRBV24-1,CATSDFQGRGANTGELFF
TRBJ1-1,TRBV3-1,CASSQRPKGDTEAFF
TRBJ2-7,TRBV5-4,CASSLGWTSGTSSSYEQYF
TRBJ2-5,TRBV6-1,CASTRLSKETQYF
TRBJ2-2,TRBV5-1,CATEGSTGELFF
TRBJ2-2,TRBV11-3,CASSLSSQNTGELFF
TRBJ2-3,TRBV27,CASTLSLGTDTQYF
TRBJ1-3,TRBV7-9,CASSSQGFTSGNTIYF
TRBJ1-4,TRBV6-5,CASSYSIWFNEKLFF
TRBJ2-3,TRBV28,CASSLGRDLLGFVTQYF
TRBJ2-5,TRBV6-5,CASSYSLSGEQETQYF
TRBJ2-1,TRBV6-1,CASRTGTSGIYNEQFF
TRBJ2-7,TRBV7-2,CASSLAPPGLMTYEQYF
TRBJ1-4,TRBV25-1,CASIPPGATNEKLFF
TRBJ1-6,TRBV12-3/TRBV12-4,CASSPRDPGANSPLHF
TRBJ2-1,TRBV24-1,CATSEESRSYNEQFF
TRBJ2-7,TRBV29-1,CSVEDLNTPQYF
TRBJ1-5,TRBV9,CASSVEPSLQPQHF
TRBJ1-1,TRBV7-9,CASSLEHSTEAFF
TRBJ1-6,TRBV3-1,CASSQEVTGRSPLHF
TRBJ2-4,TRBV6-2/TRBV6-3,CASSSYSLLAKNIQYF
TRBJ2-4,TRBV5-6,CASSYTLAKNIQYF
TRBJ1-2,TRBV24-1,CATSDRGQGSSYTF
TRBJ2-2,TRBV7-9,CASSSSPILNTGELFF
TRBJ1-1,TRBV5-4,CASSFRALLNTEAFF
TRBJ2-2,TRBV14,CASSQVGVGELFF
TRBJ1-2,TRBV19,CASSISRSGQGPDFSYGYTF
TRBJ2-7,TRBV27,CASSPDRDLPYEQYF
TRBJ2-7,TRBV5-1,CASSLWPLLAGADYEQYF
TRBJ2-1,TRBV24-1,CATSDSTSGSLSSYNEQFF
TRBJ1-1,TRBV20-1,CSARDFGRGNTEAFF
TRBJ2-7,TRBV18,CASSPREDSPYEQYF
TRBJ1-2,TRBV12-3/TRBV12-4,CASRPGKPDGYTF
TRBJ2-7,TRBV7-6,CASSLVGGAGAYEQYF
TRBJ1-1,TRBV7-6,CASSFGWGSGVNTEAFF
TRBJ1-6,TRBV5-8,CASSLNGQDSPLHF
TRBJ2-7,TRBV20-1,CSASGSTGFPYEQYF
TRBJ2-4,TRBV18,CASSPLGQGIDIQYF
TRBJ1-4,TRBV20-1,CSADGDTTNEKLFF
TRBJ2-1,TRBV20-1,CSASLGSGIGEQFF